This TCR beta chain was sequenced during a study of identical twins. Study results and caveats: High-abundance cord blood beta clonotypes had fewer insertions; memory repertoires showed none. Recombination models fit unrelated individuals' TCR alpha sharing but underestimated twins'.

A universal primer site was created by template switching, with the cDNA bearing unique molecular identifiers. TCRdb re-called the 5' RACE reads with MiXCR, one entry per CDR3 protein. The table records roughly 490,000 distinct CDR3 sequences, roughly an eighth of them present only once. At least ten counts were recorded for this clonotype. Its antigen is unidentified. The CDR3 consists of 13 residues. Germline lookup yields CDR1 LGHNA and CDR2 YSLEER. V was clipped by 1 base and J by 4 bases, with 8 bases between them. The same sample was also studied in work on yellow fever vaccine responses in identical twins. That source reports: Reportedly, the response of twins' T cells to the vaccine seemed partly convergent, partly personalized.

Sequenced: CD4+ T cells sorted from blood. This clonotype was sampled from a woman aged 18 to 35 in good health. The chain joins TRBV4-3 to TRBJ2-7; TRBD2 is a possible D gene (5 bases). Here the CDR3 reads CASSQASGYEQYF. CDR3 sequence (DNA): TGCGCCAGCAGCCAAGCTTCGGGGTACGAGCAGTACTTC.